Included here is one T cell receptor (beta chain) sequence, with context. The antigen remains undetermined. Trimming cost V 6 bases and J 5 bases, with 7 bases left between them. This CDR3 is built from 11 residues. Germline V CDR1 and CDR2: KGHSH, LQKENI. The sample comes from a study of pediatric ulcerative colitis. Points from the study as a whole: All ulcerative colitis patients, but no controls, carried a couple of rectal clonotypes.

Up to 500,000 reads were sequenced per sample. Clones were read by immunoSEQ multiplex PCR, and TCRdb kept only the in-frame ones, dropping some. The sample carries 65,000 or so clones, about 90% recorded once. Ulcerative colitis patients received no immunosuppressive medication before the diagnostic colonoscopy. Specimen: blood. This receptor was identified in a boy aged 10-17 years with severe ulcerative colitis. The V call is TRBV18, the J call TRBJ2-5; D not resolved. CDR3 region: CASSLSETQYF. The CDR3 DNA reads as TGTGCCAGCTCTCTGTCGGAGACCCAGTACTTC.